This is a list of T cell receptor beta chains from one sample in a study of blood T cell repertoires in COVID-19. The assay was immunoSEQ multiplex PCR, and TCRdb's table has in-frame clones only and misses some. The repertoire consists of approximately 67,000 clones, with 82% occurring once and the leading ten covering about 6.2%. The source material was peripheral blood. These receptors were collected from a man aged 60 to 69 with acute or convalescent COVID-19. The CDR3 runs from the conserved cysteine through the conserved F or W. The D gene is left open where the match is weak. Only some rows state a clone size, as once, few, many or a class for expanded clones.

D | J | V | size | CDR3 | DNA
NA | TRBJ2-2 | TRBV11-2 | NA | CASGGRELFF | TGTGCCAGCGGTGGCCGGGAGCTGTTTTTT
TRBD1 | TRBJ2-7 | TRBV10-3 | NA | CAISRTGSYEQYF | TGTGCCATCAGTAGGACAGGGTCCTACGAGCAGTACTTC
NA | TRBJ1-1 | TRBV19 | few | CASSIDRSTHTEAFF | TGTGCCAGTAGTATAGATAGATCCACCCACACTGAAGCTTTCTTT
NA | TRBJ2-7 | TRBV6-6 | once | CASMGQGTDEQYF | TGTGCCAGCATGGGGCAGGGAACCGACGAGCAGTACTTC
NA | TRBJ1-6 | TRBV30 | few | CAWSQTVDNSPLHF | TGTGCCTGGAGTCAAACGGTGGATAATTCACCCCTCCACTTT
TRBD1 | TRBJ2-7 | TRBV2 | NA | CASLRTGAEQYF | TGTGCCAGCTTACGGACAGGCGCCGAGCAGTACTTC
TRBD1 | TRBJ1-5 | TRBV2 | NA | CASSPDRVGQPQHF | TGTGCCAGCAGTCCGGACAGGGTCGGTCAGCCCCAGCATTTT
NA | TRBJ1-2 | TRBV12-3/TRBV12-4 | few | CASSLGAGGGYTF | TGTGCCAGCAGTTTAGGGGCGGGGGGGGGCTACACCTTC
NA | TRBJ2-6 | TRBV7-9 | NA | CASSREGSGANVLTF | TGTGCCAGCAGCCGCGAGGGCTCTGGGGCCAACGTCCTGACTTTC
NA | TRBJ1-2 | TRBV27 | few | CASKPLAGDGYTF | TGTGCCAGCAAGCCACTAGCGGGCGATGGCTACACCTTC
TRBD1 | TRBJ1-6 | TRBV5-6 | few | CASSYPTGYNSPLHF | TGTGCCAGCAGCTACCCGACAGGGTATAATTCACCCCTCCACTTT
NA | TRBJ1-6 | TRBV11-3 | NA | CASSWGQNNSPLHF | TGTGCCAGCAGCTGGGGCCAGAATAATTCACCCCTCCACTTT
TRBD1 | TRBJ1-6 | TRBV6-5 | NA | CASSLGTADNSPLHF | TGTGCCAGCAGTCTCGGGACAGCAGACAATTCACCCCTCCACTTT
TRBD1 | TRBJ1-6 | TRBV6-5 | NA | CASSRDSDNSPLHF | TGTGCCAGCAGCCGGGACAGCGACAATTCACCCCTCCACTTT
NA | TRBJ2-7 | TRBV25-1 | NA | CASSEFLDNRQYF | TGTGCCAGCAGTGAATTTTTGGACAATCGGCAGTACTTC
NA | TRBJ2-2 | TRBV6-2/TRBV6-3 | few | CASSQVGTGELFF | TGTGCCAGCAGTCAGGTGGGCACCGGGGAGCTGTTTTTT
TRBD1 | TRBJ2-1 | TRBV10-2 | NA | CASSDLGQGYNEQFF | TGCGCCAGCAGTGACCTGGGACAGGGATACAATGAGCAGTTCTTC
TRBD1 | TRBJ1-1 | TRBV10-3 | NA | CAISGTGTWLGAFF | TGTGCCATCAGTGGGACAGGAACCTGGTTGGGAGCTTTCTTT
TRBD1 | TRBJ1-6 | TRBV5-4 | NA | CASSIQGAYNSPLHF | TGTGCCAGCAGCATACAGGGGGCCTATAATTCACCCCTCCACTTT
NA | TRBJ2-3 | TRBV27 | NA | CASSFGDTQYF | TGTGCCAGCAGTTTCGGAGATACGCAGTATTTT
TRBD1 | TRBJ1-2 | TRBV7-2 | once | CASSSQSGTGDGYTF | TGTGCCAGCAGCTCACAATCCGGGACAGGGGATGGCTACACCTTC
NA | TRBJ1-6 | TRBV30 | NA | CAWTGSSYNSPLHF | TGTGCCTGGACGGGGAGCTCCTATAATTCACCCCTCCACTTT
NA | TRBJ1-2 | TRBV7-9 | NA | CASSGTDDGYTF | TGTGCCAGCAGCGGGACTGACGATGGCTACACCTTC